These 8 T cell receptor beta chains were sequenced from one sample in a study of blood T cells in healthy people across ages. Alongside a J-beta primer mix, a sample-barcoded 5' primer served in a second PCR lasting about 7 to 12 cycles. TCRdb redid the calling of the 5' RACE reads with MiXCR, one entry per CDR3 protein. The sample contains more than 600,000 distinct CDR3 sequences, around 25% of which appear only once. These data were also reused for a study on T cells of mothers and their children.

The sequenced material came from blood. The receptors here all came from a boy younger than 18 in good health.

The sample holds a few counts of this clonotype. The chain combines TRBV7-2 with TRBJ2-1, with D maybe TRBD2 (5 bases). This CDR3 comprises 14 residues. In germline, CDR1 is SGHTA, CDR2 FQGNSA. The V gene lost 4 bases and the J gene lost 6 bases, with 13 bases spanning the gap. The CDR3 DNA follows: TGTGCCAGCAGCTCCCCTGGACTGTTCAATGAGCAGTTCTTC. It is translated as CASSSPGLFNEQFF. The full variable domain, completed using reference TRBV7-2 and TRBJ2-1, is GAGVSQSPSNKVTEKGKDVELRCDPISGHTALYWYRQSLGQGLEFLIYFQGNSAPDKSGLPSDRFSAERTGGSVSTLTIQRTQQEDSAVYLCASSSPGLFNEQFFGPGTRLTVL.

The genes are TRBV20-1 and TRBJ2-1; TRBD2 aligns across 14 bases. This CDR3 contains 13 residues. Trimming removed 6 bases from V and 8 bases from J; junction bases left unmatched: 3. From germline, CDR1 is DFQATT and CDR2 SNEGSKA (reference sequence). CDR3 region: CSAGLAGGYEQFF. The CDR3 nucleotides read TGCAGTGCCGGACTAGCGGGGGGCTATGAGCAGTTCTTC.

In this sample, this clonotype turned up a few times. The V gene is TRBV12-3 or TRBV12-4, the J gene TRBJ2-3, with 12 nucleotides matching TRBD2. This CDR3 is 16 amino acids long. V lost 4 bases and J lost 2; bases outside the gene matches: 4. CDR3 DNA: TGTGCCAGCAGTTGGACTAGCGGGGCACTCACAGATACGCAGTATTTT. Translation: CASSWTSGALTDTQYF.

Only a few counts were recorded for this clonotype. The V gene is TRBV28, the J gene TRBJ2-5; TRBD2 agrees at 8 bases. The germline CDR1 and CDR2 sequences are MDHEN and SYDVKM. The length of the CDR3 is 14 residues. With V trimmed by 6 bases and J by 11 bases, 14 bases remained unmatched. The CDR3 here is CASRSAGVYWEQYF. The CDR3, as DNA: TGTGCCAGCAGGTCAGCGGGAGTGTATTGGGAGCAGTACTTC.

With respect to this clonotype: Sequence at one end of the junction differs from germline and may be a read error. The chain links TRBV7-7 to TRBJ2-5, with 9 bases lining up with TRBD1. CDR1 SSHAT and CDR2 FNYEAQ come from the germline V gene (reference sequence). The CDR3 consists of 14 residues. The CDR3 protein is CASSSYDRGETQYF. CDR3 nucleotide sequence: TGTGCTAGCAGCTCCTACGACAGGGGGGAGACCCAGTACTTC.

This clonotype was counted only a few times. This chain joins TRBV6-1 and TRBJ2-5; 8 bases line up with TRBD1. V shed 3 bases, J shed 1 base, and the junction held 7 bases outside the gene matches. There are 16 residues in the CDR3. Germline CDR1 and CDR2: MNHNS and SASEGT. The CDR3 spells CASSDIWDRRQETQYF. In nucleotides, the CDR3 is TGTGCCAGCAGTGACATTTGGGACAGGCGCCAAGAGACCCAGTACTTC.

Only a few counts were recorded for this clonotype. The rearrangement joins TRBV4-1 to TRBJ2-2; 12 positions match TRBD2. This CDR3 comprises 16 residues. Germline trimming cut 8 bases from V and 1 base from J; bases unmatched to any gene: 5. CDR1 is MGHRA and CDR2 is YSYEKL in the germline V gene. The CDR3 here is CASHGGLAGNTGELFF. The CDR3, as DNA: TGCGCCAGCCACGGGGGACTAGCGGGGAACACCGGGGAGCTGTTTTTT.

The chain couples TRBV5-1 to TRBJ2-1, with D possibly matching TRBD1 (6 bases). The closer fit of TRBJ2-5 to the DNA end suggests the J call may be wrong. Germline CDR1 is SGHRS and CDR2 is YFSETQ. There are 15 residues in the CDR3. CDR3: CASSLRQGQKETQYF. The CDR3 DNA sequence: TGCGCCAGCAGCTTGCGTCAAGGACAGAAAGAGACCCAGTACTTC.